This TCR beta chain emerged from a study of cytomegalovirus exposure and HLA in healthy donors. Study results and limitations: CMV antigen specificity was confirmed in vitro for three CMV-associated chains. Some public TCRs appeared in many individuals, while most sequences were rare. According to the study, approximately 150 TCR beta chains were cytomegalovirus-associated.

V dropped 6 bases and J dropped 1; count of bases not matched to a gene: 8. Germline CDR1 and CDR2: MNHNS and SASEGT. The CDR3 has 15 residues. It was the approximately 130-subject validation cohort, separate from the roughly 700-subject first cohort, to which the donors belonged. Profiled with immunoSEQ multiplex PCR; TCRdb holds only in-frame clones, not every one. The sample lists 120,000 or so clones, 70% to 90% occurring once. Remarks on this clone: The target antigen is unknown.

Specimen: PBMCs. The receptor was derived from a woman between 18 and 29 years old in good health and CMV-seronegative. V usage is TRBV6-1 and J usage is TRBJ1-2; 7 bases match TRBD1. DNA for the CDR3: TGTGCCAGCAGCTGGGACAGAAGAATTAACTATGGCTACACCTTC. This encodes CASSWDRRINYGYTF.